This T cell receptor (beta chain) was identified in a study of T cells after yellow fever vaccination. Study as a whole: The authors prepared low-cell-number fractions using SMART-Seq v4 Ultra Low Input.

Notes on the study in general: Of the clonotypes, a small share occurred in both CD4 and CD8 compartments.

Conversion of TCR transcripts into cDNA relied on 5'RACE template switching, which added a universal primer site and UMIs. MiXCR, run by TCRdb on the 5' RACE reads, gives a single entry per CDR3 protein. The table includes about 260,000 distinct CDR3 sequences, approximately 13% detected once. This CDR3 comprises 13 residues. CDR1 and CDR2 from the germline V gene are SGHNT and YYREEE (reference sequence). The V end lost 5 bases, the J end lost 5 bases, and 14 bases lay between the germline ends. Points on this clonotype: What it binds is unknown.

The V call is TRBV5-4, the J call TRBJ2-7, with D unresolved. The receptor's source is a man aged 25-40 years who received the YFV17D yellow fever vaccine. Source: CD4+ T cells sorted from PBMCs, taken 45 days after the yellow fever booster vaccination. The CDR3 nucleotides read TGTGCCAGCAGGGACGGACCCCTGAACGAGCAGTACTTC. This codes for CASRDGPLNEQYF.